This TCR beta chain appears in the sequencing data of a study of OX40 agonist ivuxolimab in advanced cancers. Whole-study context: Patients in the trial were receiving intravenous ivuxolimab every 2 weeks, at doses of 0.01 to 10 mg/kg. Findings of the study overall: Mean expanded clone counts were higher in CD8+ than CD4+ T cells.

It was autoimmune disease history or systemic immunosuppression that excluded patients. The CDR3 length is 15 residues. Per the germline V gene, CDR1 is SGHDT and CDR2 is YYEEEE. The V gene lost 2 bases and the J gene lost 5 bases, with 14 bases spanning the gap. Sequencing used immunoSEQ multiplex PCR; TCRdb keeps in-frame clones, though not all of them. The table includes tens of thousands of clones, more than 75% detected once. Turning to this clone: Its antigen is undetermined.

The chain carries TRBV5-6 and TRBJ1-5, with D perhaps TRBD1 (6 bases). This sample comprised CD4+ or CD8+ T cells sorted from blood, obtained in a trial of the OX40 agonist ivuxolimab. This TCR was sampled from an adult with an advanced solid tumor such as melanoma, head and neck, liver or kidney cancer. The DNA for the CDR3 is TGTGCCAGCAGCTTCACCCGGGGGGCTGATCAGCCCCAGCATTTT. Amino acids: CASSFTRGADQPQHF.